The 23 T cell receptor beta chains given below trace back to one sample, sequenced in a study of response to subunit inactivated influenza vaccine. TCRdb reanalysed the RT-PCR reads using MiXCR and keeps one entry per CDR3 protein. The table shows about 520,000 distinct CDR3 sequences, with roughly 7.9% occurring only once. The specimen was PBMCs from blood, collected roughly 24 months after vaccination. These receptors came from a man between 50 and 75 years old who received an inactivated influenza vaccine.

This chain uses TRBV7-3 with TRBJ2-3; TRBD2 aligns across 11 bases. Germline V lookup: CDR1 SGHTA, CDR2 FQGTGA. This CDR3 is built from 16 residues. V was pared by 3 bases and J by 4 bases, with 6 bases of the junction left unmatched. CDR3 region: CASSFKLAGDADTQYF. The CDR3 DNA follows: TGTGCCAGCAGCTTCAAACTAGCGGGAGATGCAGATACGCAGTATTTT.

To note about this clonotype: The junction shows a germline mismatch at one end, possibly a read error. This chain connects TRBV7-3 to TRBJ1-1; D possibly corresponds to TRBD1 (5 bases). The germline V gene encodes CDR1 SGHTA and CDR2 FQGTGA. The length of the CDR3 is 15 residues. The chain's CDR3 is CACSPHPRVDTEAFF. CDR3 coding DNA: TGTGCCTGCAGCCCCCACCCCAGGGTGGACACTGAAGCTTTCTTT.

This clonotype was picked up a small number of times. This CDR3 is CSTGTSGRTRYEQYF. The DNA for the CDR3 is TGCAGTACCGGGACTAGCGGGAGAACAAGGTACGAGCAGTACTTC. The V and J genes are TRBV20-1 and TRBJ2-7, with 14 bases aligning to TRBD2. This CDR3 has 15 amino acids. V shed 8 bases and J 4 bases; nucleotides not matched to a gene: 10. CDR1 and CDR2 (germline): DFQATT, SNEGSKA (reference sequence).

This clonotype has only a few counts. This rearrangement joins TRBV12-3 or TRBV12-4 to TRBJ2-1, with D perhaps TRBD1 or TRBD2 (6 bases each). This CDR3 has 12 amino acids. Trimming shortened V by 7 bases and J by 9 bases, and 13 bases separated the two germline ends. DNA for the CDR3: TGTGCCAGCACCCTAGGGGGACTTGAGCAGTTCTTC. It encodes CASTLGGLEQFF.

This chain links TRBV7-9 with TRBJ1-2, with 7 nucleotides matching TRBD1. The V segment lost 5 bases and the J segment 6 bases; nucleotides outside the gene matches: 6. CDR1 and CDR2 (germline): SEHNR, FQNEAQ (reference sequence). The CDR3 is made up of 13 amino acids. The DNA of the CDR3 is TGTGCCAGCAGCAAAGACAGGGTAAATGGCTACACCTTC. Protein: CASSKDRVNGYTF.

Ten or more counts support this clonotype. The chain couples TRBV12-3 or TRBV12-4 to TRBJ2-2; D ambiguous. With 3 bases removed from V and 7 bases from J, the gap between germline ends came to 9 bases. CDR3 length equals 13 residues. The CDR3 sequence is CASSFSRGGELFF. The CDR3 DNA sequence: TGTGCCAGCAGTTTCTCTCGTGGCGGGGAGCTGTTTTTT.

The V call is TRBV7-9, the J call TRBJ2-3; a possible D gene is TRBD1 (5 bases). Germline V gene data show CDR1 as SEHNR and CDR2 as FQNEAQ (reference sequence). The CDR3 runs to 14 residues. Between the trimmed V and J ends, which lost 5 bases and 3 bases, there was a span of 12 bases. The CDR3 DNA reads as TGTGCCAGCAGCACCAGGGCCGGAACAGATACGCAGTATTTT. Translating gives CASSTRAGTDTQYF.

This clonotype was found a few times. The chain carries TRBV27 and TRBJ2-3; TRBD1 aligns across 8 bases. Looked up from germline, CDR1 is MNHEY and CDR2 is SMNVEV (reference sequence). V trimming: 3 bases; J trimming: 4 bases; junction bases outside the gene matches: 18. CDR3 length: 19 amino acids. CDR3: CASSFARGRMVPRADTQYF. The CDR3 region has the DNA TGTGCCAGCAGTTTTGCCAGGGGGCGGATGGTCCCCCGGGCAGATACGCAGTATTTT.

A word on this clonotype: Being one base from a much bigger clone, this may be a read error. The V call is TRBV10-3, the J call TRBJ2-1; D not resolved. The length of the CDR3 is 15 residues. Trimming stripped 7 bases from V and 4 bases from J, with 17 bases between. The germline V gene has CDR1 ENHRY and CDR2 SYGVKD. CDR3 DNA: TGTGCCATCAACTTTCCCCGAGCACATTACAATGAGCAGTTCTTC. As protein: CAINFPRAHYNEQFF.

The chain recombines TRBV20-1 with TRBJ2-3, with D possibly matching TRBD1 (6 bases). This CDR3 is built from 15 residues. Germline V gene sequence: CDR1 DFQATT, CDR2 SNEGSKA (reference sequence). V lost 3 bases and J lost 1, with 14 bases in between. Here the CDR3 DNA reads TGCAGTGCTAGTCCAGGGGCTTGGGGCACAGATACGCAGTATTTT. Translated, it gives CSASPGAWGTDTQYF.

V gene TRBV2 combines with J gene TRBJ1-2; D uncertain. Between the trimmed V and J ends, which lost 7 bases and 4 bases, there was a span of 10 bases. The CDR3 has 12 amino acids. Germline V CDR1 and CDR2: SNHLY, FYNNEI. The CDR3, as DNA: TGTGCCAGCACCCGGGCCCTCTATGGCTACACCTTC. This codes for CASTRALYGYTF.

V usage is TRBV19 and J usage is TRBJ1-1; D remains unclear. The CDR3 consists of 13 residues. CDR1 is LNHDA and CDR2 is SQIVND in the germline V gene (reference sequence). V was shortened by 4 bases and J by 4 bases, with 10 bases between the two germline ends. The CDR3: CASSTLLGTEAFF. CDR3 DNA: TGTGCCAGTAGTACCTTGCTGGGCACTGAAGCTTTCTTT.

This clonotype was observed a few times. This chain connects TRBV13 to TRBJ1-1; unclear D gene. With 4 bases removed from V and 4 bases from J, the gap between germline ends came to 10 bases. CDR1 and CDR2 from the germline V gene are PRHDT and FYEKMQ (reference sequence). The CDR3 has 13 residues. The CDR3 DNA follows: TGTGCCAGCAGCTCAGGCCAGCCCACTGAAGCTTTCTTT. It encodes CASSSGQPTEAFF.

This chain uses TRBV7-6 with TRBJ2-3; 9 nucleotides match TRBD2. Germline values: CDR1 SGHVS, CDR2 FNYEAQ. This CDR3 is 16 amino acids long. The J segment lost 6 bases and the V segment lost 4 bases, leaving 11 bases of the junction unmatched. This CDR3 is CASSYRGAGGSDTQYF. The CDR3 DNA sequence: TGTGCCAGCAGCTACAGGGGAGCGGGAGGTTCTGATACGCAGTATTTT.

This clonotype occurred a few times. The rearrangement links TRBV29-1 to TRBJ1-2; 9 bases align to TRBD1. CDR1 and CDR2 (germline): SQVTM, ANQGSEA. Trimming cost V 3 bases and J 3 bases; bases outside gene matches: 5. The CDR3 sequence is 14 residues long. CDR3 in DNA: TGCAGCGTTGATGCACAGGGGGCCGACTATGGCTACACCTTC. It yields the protein CSVDAQGADYGYTF.

The genes are TRBV6-2 or TRBV6-3 and TRBJ2-7; possibly TRBD1 for D (6 bases). The CDR3 totals 14 residues. CDR1 and CDR2 from the germline V gene are MNHEY and SVGEGT. Trimming stripped 4 bases from V and 3 bases from J, with 13 bases between. The CDR3 nucleotides read TGTGCCAGCAGTTTGGTAGTGGGACACTACGAGCAGTACTTC. It codes for CASSLVVGHYEQYF.

The chain uses TRBV21-1 and TRBJ2-7; no DNA check was done on the table's D call, TRBD1. TRBV21-1 is reported as a pseudogene. The CDR3 has 15 amino acids. The CDR3 protein is CASSNTGTGAYEQYF. The CDR3 region has the DNA TGTGCCAGCAGCAATACCGGGACAGGGGCCTACGAGCAGTACTTC.

The chain recombines TRBV7-9 with TRBJ1-1; D is ambiguous. CDR1 and CDR2 from the germline V gene are SEHNR and FQNEAQ (reference sequence). The CDR3 runs to 13 residues. Trimming took off 3 bases at V and 5 bases at J, with 10 bases between the two ends. CDR3 coding DNA: TGTGCCAGCAGCTTTACGTTGGAGACTGAAGCTTTCTTT. Translating gives CASSFTLETEAFF.

There are many counts of this clonotype. The chain couples TRBV7-8 to TRBJ2-7, with a weak D call TRBD2 (7 bases). V shed 0 bases and J shed 7 bases, with 10 bases lying between them. The CDR3 length is 13 residues. Germline CDR1 is SGHVS and CDR2 is FQNEAQ. This CDR3 is CASSLAGGREQYF. The DNA of the CDR3 is TGTGCCAGCAGCTTAGCGGGGGGGCGGGAGCAGTACTTC.

This clonotype was counted many times. The chain combines TRBV29-1 with TRBJ2-1; the match to TRBD1 covers 8 bases. The ends lost 3 bases at V and 6 bases at J; junction bases unmatched: 19. Germline values: CDR1 SQVTM, CDR2 ANQGSEA. The CDR3 contains 18 residues. For the CDR3, the DNA is TGCAGCGTTGATGATAGGGTTCGGGTAGGGACAGGTACCAATGAGCAGTTCTTC. Encoded protein: CSVDDRVRVGTGTNEQFF.

This clonotype turned up a few times. The chain combines TRBV20-1 with TRBJ2-7; 8 nucleotides line up with TRBD1. The CDR3 loop spans 15 amino acids. The germline gives CDR1 DFQATT, CDR2 SNEGSKA (reference sequence). The J segment lost 2 bases and the V segment lost 3 bases, leaving 9 bases of the junction unmatched. CDR3 amino acids: CSARGTGGSAYEQYF. Here the CDR3 DNA reads TGCAGTGCTAGGGGAACAGGGGGGTCTGCCTACGAGCAGTACTTC.

This clonotype has more than one count but fewer than ten. This chain joins TRBV12-3 or TRBV12-4 and TRBJ1-2; D unclear. Trimming removed 1 base at V and 8 bases at J, with 11 bases between. The CDR3 sequence is 13 residues long. The CDR3 here is CASSLERASGYTF. The CDR3 coding sequence is TGTGCCAGCAGTTTAGAAAGGGCCTCCGGCTACACCTTC.

This clonotype was counted many times. The rearrangement uses TRBV28 and TRBJ1-6; TRBD1 matches at 9 bases. With V trimmed by 6 bases and J by 4 bases, 4 bases remained unmatched. Germline-derived CDR1 and CDR2 are MDHEN and SYDVKM. The CDR3 contains 15 residues. The CDR3 DNA reads TGTGCCAGCAGAAGACAGGGGGGATATAATTCACCCCTCCACTTT. Its translation: CASRRQGGYNSPLHF.